This TCR beta chain was obtained from a study of blood T cell repertoires in COVID-19. Background on the study: Nucleic acid was either cDNA or gDNA, and it came from T cells, B-cell-depleted T cells, or PBMCs.

The CDR3 covers 14 residues. V lost 2 bases to trimming and J lost 4 bases; unmatched junction nucleotides: 4. The germline V gene encodes CDR1 MNHEY and CDR2 SMNVEV (reference sequence). The protocol was immunoSEQ multiplex PCR, while the TCRdb copy is restricted to in-frame clones and leaves out a portion. The sample includes a few hundred thousand clones, 75% to 90% of them seen just once. Concerning this clone: The same CDR3 also results from other DNA sequences found in this sample.

The sequence came from a middle-aged woman who had been exposed to COVID-19. The specimen was PBMCs or T cells enriched from blood (not recorded which). The V gene is TRBV27, the J gene TRBJ1-2, with TRBD1 matching 7 bases. CDR3 nucleotide sequence: TGTGCCAGCAGTTTAAAGGGGGCAAGCTATGGCTACACCTTC. It is translated as CASSLKGASYGYTF.